The 22 T cell receptor beta chains given below trace back to one sample, sequenced in a study of blood T cells in healthy people across ages. With a J-beta primer mix and a sample-barcoded 5' primer, a second PCR ran about 7 to 11 cycles. Each CDR3 protein is one row after TCRdb ran MiXCR on the 5' RACE reads. The sample has 1.5 million to 2 million distinct CDR3 sequences, 25% to 30% seen once; the top ten hold roughly 8%. Sequenced input: blood. The receptors stem from a young woman in good health.

The chain recombines TRBV12-3 or TRBV12-4 with TRBJ1-2; D is undetermined. The V and J ends lost 5 bases and 5 bases respectively, with 18 bases between them. The CDR3 spans 15 residues. The CDR3 bases are TGTGCCAGCAGTCATCTCAGACGGTTGCAATATGGCTACACCTTC. Translated: CASSHLRRLQYGYTF.

This clonotype was seen only a few times. The chain links TRBV20-1 to TRBJ2-7; no definite D call. V was pared by 2 bases and J by 7 bases, with 15 bases between. This CDR3 is built from 13 residues. The germline V gene encodes CDR1 DFQATT and CDR2 SNEGSKA (reference sequence). The CDR3 here is CSARQSTYNEQYF. The CDR3 nucleotides are TGCAGTGCTAGACAGTCAACCTACAATGAGCAGTACTTC.

Written as DNA, the CDR3 is TGTGCCAGCAGCCTAACCGGGACTAGCGGGAGGGTAGCAGATACGCAGTATTTT. It encodes CASSLTGTSGRVADTQYF. The rearrangement links TRBV7-8 to TRBJ2-3; TRBD2 aligns across 16 bases. J was trimmed by 4 bases and V by 5 bases; bases with no gene match: 9. This CDR3 has 18 residues. Germline CDR1 SGHVS, CDR2 FQNEAQ.

In the case of this clonotype: The junction and the germline gene differ at one end; a read error may be behind it. The CDR3: CTSSLFSGAPDEQYF. The CDR3 DNA reads as TGTACCAGCAGTTTGTTCTCGGGTGCCCCCGACGAGCAGTACTTC. The chain has TRBV28 and TRBJ2-4; D not resolved. The J call is doubtful: the DNA matches TRBJ2-7 better. The CDR3 spans 15 residues. In germline, CDR1 is MDHEN, CDR2 SYDVKM.

This clonotype was observed a handful of times. The junction differs from germline at one of its ends, possibly a read error. J is TRBJ2-7 and V is TRBV25-1, with D perhaps TRBD1 (6 bases). Germline-derived CDR1 and CDR2 are MGHDK and SYGVNS. The CDR3 runs to 15 residues. The CDR3 sequence is CASSESPQGSYGQYF. CDR3 bases: TGTGCCAGCAGTGAATCCCCCCAGGGGTCCTACGGGCAGTACTTC.

This clonotype occurred a few times. The chain joins TRBV16 to TRBJ1-2; unclear D gene. Per the germline V gene, CDR1 is KGHSY and CDR2 is FQNENV. The CDR3 totals 13 residues. V lost 0 bases and J 7 bases, leaving 9 bases between the germline ends. The CDR3 loop is CASSQSRGSGYTF. The CDR3 DNA follows: TGTGCCAGCAGCCAATCCCGCGGGTCTGGCTACACCTTC.

The table lists this clonotype with a few counts. J is TRBJ2-1 and V is TRBV6-5; 9 bases are shared with TRBD2. The germline gives CDR1 MNHEY, CDR2 SVGAGI. This CDR3 has 18 residues. Losses at the gene ends were 0 bases for V and 7 bases for J; bases not matched to a gene: 13. The CDR3 here is CASSYSGAGASGENEQFF. As DNA, the CDR3 is TGTGCCAGCAGTTACTCCGGCGCGGGGGCTAGCGGGGAAAATGAGCAGTTCTTC.

The chain has TRBV27 and TRBJ1-2; TRBD1 matches 8 bases. This CDR3 region has 15 residues. The trim removed 7 bases at V and 2 bases at J, leaving 9 bases unmatched. Germline loops: CDR1 MNHEY, CDR2 SMNVEV (reference sequence). The CDR3 sequence: CASTSLGQGNYGYTF. CDR3 nucleotide sequence: TGTGCCAGCACCAGTCTCGGACAGGGAAACTATGGCTACACCTTC.

In the case of this clonotype: A read error may account for a junction end that differs from germline. The V call is TRBV6-2 or TRBV6-3, the J call TRBJ2-1, with 12 positions matching TRBD2. CDR1 is MNHEY, CDR2 SVGEGT, per germline. The CDR3 consists of 16 residues. The CDR3 sequence: CASSLVTSGRRNEQCF. CDR3 in DNA: TGTGCCAGCAGTTTGGTGACTAGCGGGAGACGGAATGAGCAGTGCTTC.

As concerns this clonotype: Since a much larger clone is just one base distant, this may be a read error. The chain employs TRBV27 and TRBJ2-7, with a possible D match to TRBD2 (6 bases). The CDR3 has 14 residues. CDR1 is MNHEY and CDR2 is SMNVEV in the germline V gene (reference sequence). CDR3 DNA: TGTGCCTGCAGTCCCCCAGGAGGGTACTACGAGCAGTACTTC. This sequence encodes CACSPPGGYYEQYF.

This clonotype was found a few times. The rearrangement joins TRBV12-3 or TRBV12-4 to TRBJ2-1; 9 nucleotides agree with TRBD2. The J segment lost 6 bases and the V segment lost 6 bases, leaving 9 bases of the junction unmatched. The CDR3 runs 15 residues. CDR3 DNA: TGTGCCAGCAGCCAAGGCGGCGGGAGGGCCAATGAGCAGTTCTTC. As protein: CASSQGGGRANEQFF.

The chain employs TRBV30 and TRBJ1-6, with D unclear. CDR1 is GTSNPN and CDR2 is SVGIG in the germline V gene (reference sequence). The CDR3 consists of 15 residues. V was pared by 2 bases and J by 8 bases, with 16 bases between. In DNA, the CDR3 is TGTGCCTGGAGTCAAATGGTGAGGGTGGATTCACCCCTCCACTTT. This codes for CAWSQMVRVDSPLHF.

The rearrangement joins TRBV3-1 to TRBJ2-7; TRBD2 is a possible D gene (5 bases). The CDR3 extends over 14 amino acids. Trimming pared 4 bases from V and 6 bases from J, leaving 16 bases between. Germline V gene sequence: CDR1 LGHDT, CDR2 YNNKEL (reference sequence). In DNA, the CDR3 is TGTGCCAGCAGCCGAGGTTCAACCGGGGTCGAGCAGTACTTC. Translation gives CASSRGSTGVEQYF.

This chain uses TRBV2 with TRBJ1-2; D is ambiguous. The germline V gene has CDR1 SNHLY and CDR2 FYNNEI. CDR3 size: 15 residues. Trimming stripped 8 bases from V and 2 bases from J, with 18 bases between. The CDR3, as DNA: TGTGCCAGCGGATCGCCCGGGTCTCGCAACTATGGCTACACCTTC. Protein sequence: CASGSPGSRNYGYTF.

This CDR3 is CASSPSKYYNEQFF. The CDR3 bases are TGTGCCAGCAGCCCTTCGAAGTACTACAATGAGCAGTTCTTC. The J gene is TRBJ2-1, the V gene TRBV7-8; the D is unclear. V lost 5 bases, J lost 3 bases, and 11 bases lay in between. The CDR3 spans 14 residues. Per germline, CDR1 SGHVS and CDR2 FQNEAQ.

This chain joins TRBV20-1 and TRBJ1-4, with no clear D. The ends were cut back, 0 bases at V and 1 base at J, with 9 bases in the middle. Germline CDR1 DFQATT, CDR2 SNEGSKA (reference sequence). The CDR3 is made up of 15 amino acids. CDR3 DNA sequence: TGCAGTGCTAGAGATTCGGAGCGAACTAATGAAAAACTGTTTTTT. Protein product: CSARDSERTNEKLFF.

A word on this clonotype: This may be a read error: a much more frequent sequence differs by one nucleotide. The chain has TRBV15 and TRBJ1-2; 9 positions match TRBD1. The germline CDR1 and CDR2 sequences are LNHNV and YYDKDF (reference sequence). The CDR3 has 14 amino acids. CDR3 amino acids: CAASSFGQGSGYTF. In DNA, the CDR3 is TGTGCCGCCAGCAGTTTCGGACAGGGGAGCGGCTACACCTTC.

This clonotype was seen repeatedly, ten times or more. The V gene is TRBV29-1, the J gene TRBJ1-1; D perhaps matches TRBD1 (6 bases). The germline V and J ends were trimmed by 3 bases and 3 bases, with 14 bases remaining between them. CDR3 length: 14 residues. The V gene's germline CDR1 is SQVTM and CDR2 ANQGSEA. The CDR3, as DNA: TGCAGCGTTGAGGGCAGGGGCCGAGACACTGAAGCTTTCTTT. Protein sequence: CSVEGRGRDTEAFF.

This clonotype was seen more than once but under ten times. The rearrangement joins TRBV10-3 to TRBJ2-7; 9 nucleotides match TRBD1. V was pared by 3 bases and J by 6 bases, with 9 bases of the junction left unmatched. This CDR3 has 15 residues. Germline V gene sequence: CDR1 ENHRY, CDR2 SYGVKD. CDR3 in amino acids: CAISEGTGRGSEQYF. CDR3 DNA: TGTGCCATCAGTGAAGGGACAGGGAGGGGTAGCGAGCAGTACTTC.

The sample holds one count of this clonotype. Just one base apart from a much larger clone, this may be a read error. J is TRBJ2-7 and V is TRBV20-1; D possibly corresponds to TRBD2 (6 bases). The J call may be in error: the DNA end matches TRBJ2-1 better. Germline V gene sequence: CDR1 DFQATT, CDR2 SNEGSKA (reference sequence). The CDR3 is made up of 12 amino acids. The CDR3 spells CSGTSRSYEQFF. The DNA for the CDR3 is TGCAGCGGGACTTCCCGCTCCTACGAGCAGTTCTTC.

At least ten counts were recorded for this clonotype. An end of the junction differs from the germline gene, which may be a read error. V gene TRBV29-1 combines with J gene TRBJ2-5; 7 bases are a match to TRBD2. The CDR3 has 17 amino acids. CDR1 is SQVTM, CDR2 ANQGSEA, per germline. The DNA for the CDR3 is TGCAGCGCTGAAACACACGGGCTAGCGGTGTACCAAGAGACCCAGTACTTC. This gives the protein CSAETHGLAVYQETQYF.

The CDR3 protein is CASSAHRGARTGANVLTF. The DNA of the CDR3 is TGTGCCAGCAGCGCGCACAGAGGCGCCCGCACTGGGGCCAACGTCCTGACTTTC. The chain combines TRBV7-2 with TRBJ2-6; D is unresolved. CDR3 length: 18 amino acids. CDR1 and CDR2 from the germline V gene are SGHTA and FQGNSA. V lost 5 bases and J lost 2, with 19 bases in between. Complete variable domain (other parts from reference TRBV7-2 and TRBJ2-6): GAGVSQSPSNKVTEKGKDVELRCDPISGHTALYWYRQSLGQGLEFLIYFQGNSAPDKSGLPSDRFSAERTGGSVSTLTIQRTQQEDSAVYLCASSAHRGARTGANVLTFGAGSRLTVL.